This T cell receptor (beta chain) was retrieved from a study of PD-1 blockade in classical Hodgkin lymphoma. Study background: Intravenous nivolumab at 3 mg/kg was given to patients every 2 weeks. Study-level results: Complete responders started with a diversity level that resembled newly diagnosed patients at baseline.

TCRdb's table, derived via immunoSEQ multiplex PCR, lists solely in-frame clones and lacks some. Of some 95,000 clones listed, 85% to 90% are singletons. With no exception, relapse followed autologous stem cell transplantation in all patients, and brentuximab vedotin exposure varied. V was clipped by 6 bases and J by 3 bases; unmatched bases: 8. The CDR3 contains 14 residues. CDR1 and CDR2 from the germline V gene are MNHNY and SVGAGI (reference sequence). To note about this clone: Its specificity is not known.

The specimen comprised peripheral blood mononuclear cells (PBMCs), sampled before the second cycle of nivolumab. This chain joins TRBV6-6 and TRBJ2-7; 7 bases fit TRBD1. This receptor was taken from a human donor with classical Hodgkin lymphoma. The chain's CDR3 is CASRHPGQSYEQYF. In nucleotides, the CDR3 is TGTGCCAGCAGGCACCCGGGACAGAGCTACGAGCAGTACTTC.